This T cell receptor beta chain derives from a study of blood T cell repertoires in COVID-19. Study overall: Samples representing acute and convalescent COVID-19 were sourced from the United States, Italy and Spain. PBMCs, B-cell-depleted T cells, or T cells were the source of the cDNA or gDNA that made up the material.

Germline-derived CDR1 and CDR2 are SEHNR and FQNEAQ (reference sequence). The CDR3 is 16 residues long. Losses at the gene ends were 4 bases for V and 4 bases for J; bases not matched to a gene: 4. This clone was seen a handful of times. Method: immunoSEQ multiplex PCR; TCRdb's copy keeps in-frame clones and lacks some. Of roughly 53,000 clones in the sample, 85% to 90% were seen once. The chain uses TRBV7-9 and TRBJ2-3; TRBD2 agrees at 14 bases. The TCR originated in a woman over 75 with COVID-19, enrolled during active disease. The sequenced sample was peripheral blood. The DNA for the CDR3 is TGTGCCAGCAGCTCCTCGACTAGCGGGGGGGCAGATACGCAGTATTTT. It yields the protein CASSSSTSGGADTQYF.